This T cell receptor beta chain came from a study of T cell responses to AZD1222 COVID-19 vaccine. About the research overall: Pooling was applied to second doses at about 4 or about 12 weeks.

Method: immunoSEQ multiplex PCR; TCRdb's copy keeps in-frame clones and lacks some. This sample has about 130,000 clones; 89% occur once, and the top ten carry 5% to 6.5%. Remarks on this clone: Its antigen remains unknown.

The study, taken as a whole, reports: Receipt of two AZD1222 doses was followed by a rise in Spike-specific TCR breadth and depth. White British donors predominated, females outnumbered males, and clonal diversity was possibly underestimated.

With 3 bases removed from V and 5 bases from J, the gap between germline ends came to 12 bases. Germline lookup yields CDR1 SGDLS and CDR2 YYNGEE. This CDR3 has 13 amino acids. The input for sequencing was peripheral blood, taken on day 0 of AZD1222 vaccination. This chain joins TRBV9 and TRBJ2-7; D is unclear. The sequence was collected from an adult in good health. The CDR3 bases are TGTGCCAGCAGCGCGACAAGGGTGAACGAGCAGTACTTC. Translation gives CASSATRVNEQYF.